This TCR beta chain was profiled in a study of cytomegalovirus exposure and HLA in healthy donors. Trimming pared 4 bases from V and 11 bases from J, leaving 20 bases between. Per germline, CDR1 MNHNY and CDR2 SVGAGI (reference sequence). This CDR3 region has 15 residues. The PCR contained 60 Vbeta and 13 Jbeta primers. Assay: immunoSEQ multiplex PCR; the TCRdb copy retains only in-frame clones and omits some. The data hold roughly 190,000 clones, with around 80% observed a single time. V usage is TRBV6-6 and J usage is TRBJ1-4, with D tentatively TRBD1 (6 bases). The sequence was obtained from a man aged 18 to 29 in good health and CMV-seronegative. The sample taken for sequencing was PBMCs. In DNA, the CDR3 is TGTGCCAGCAGTTCCACCGACAGGACCGAAGGGAAACTGTTTTTT. Encoded protein: CASSSTDRTEGKLFF.